The entry that follows covers one T cell receptor (beta chain) sequence. Its antigen is still unknown. The sample contains more than one DNA sequence encoding this CDR3. These data are taken from a study of cytomegalovirus exposure and HLA in healthy donors. Study results and limitations: An observed cluster of highly shared sequence variants was recorded as a likely sequencing artifact.

Vbeta (60) and Jbeta (13) primers were used in the PCR. TCRdb keeps only in-frame clones here, not all; method: immunoSEQ multiplex PCR. The sample has 110,000 or so clones, 77% seen once. The material sequenced was PBMCs. This receptor was identified in a middle-aged man in good health and CMV-seropositive.

CDR3 in DNA: TGTGCCAGCAGCTTAGAGGCAGGGGCATCCTACGAGCAGTACTTC. This translates into CASSLEAGASYEQYF. The rearrangement links TRBV7-3 to TRBJ2-7; weak D call: TRBD1 (6 bases). CDR1 SGHTA and CDR2 FQGTGA come from the germline V gene. Between the trimmed V and J ends, which lost 2 bases and 1 base, there was a span of 12 bases. The CDR3 sequence is 15 residues long.